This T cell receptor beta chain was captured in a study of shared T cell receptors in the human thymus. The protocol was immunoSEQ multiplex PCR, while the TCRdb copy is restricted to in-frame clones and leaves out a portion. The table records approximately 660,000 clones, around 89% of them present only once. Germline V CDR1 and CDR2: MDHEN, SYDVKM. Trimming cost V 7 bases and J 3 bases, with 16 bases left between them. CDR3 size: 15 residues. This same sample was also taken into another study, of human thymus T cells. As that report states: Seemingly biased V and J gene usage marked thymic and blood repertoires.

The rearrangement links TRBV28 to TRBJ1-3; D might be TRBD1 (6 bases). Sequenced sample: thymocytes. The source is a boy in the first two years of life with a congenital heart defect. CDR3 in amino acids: CASTAMGGHGNTIYF. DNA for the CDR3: TGTGCCAGCACCGCAATGGGGGGGCATGGAAACACCATATATTTT. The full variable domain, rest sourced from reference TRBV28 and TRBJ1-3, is DVKVTQSSRYLVKRTGEKVFLECVQDMDHENMFWYRQDPGLGLRLIYFSYDVKMKEKGDIPEGYSVSREKKERFSLILESASTNQTSMYLCASTAMGGHGNTIYFGEGSWLTVV.